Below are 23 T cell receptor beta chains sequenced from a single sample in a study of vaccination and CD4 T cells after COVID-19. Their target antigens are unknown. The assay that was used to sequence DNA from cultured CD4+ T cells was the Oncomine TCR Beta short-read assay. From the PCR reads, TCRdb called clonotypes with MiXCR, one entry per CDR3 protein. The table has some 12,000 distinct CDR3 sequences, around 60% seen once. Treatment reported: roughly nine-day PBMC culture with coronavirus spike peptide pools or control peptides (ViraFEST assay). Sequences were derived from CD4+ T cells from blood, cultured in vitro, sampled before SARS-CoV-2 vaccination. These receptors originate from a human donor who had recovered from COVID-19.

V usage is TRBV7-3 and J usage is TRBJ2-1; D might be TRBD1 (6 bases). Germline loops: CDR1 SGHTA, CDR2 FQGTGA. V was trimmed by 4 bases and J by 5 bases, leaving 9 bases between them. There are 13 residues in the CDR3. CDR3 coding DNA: TGTGCCAGCAGCTCCCGACAGGACAATGAGCAGTTCTTC. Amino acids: CASSSRQDNEQFF. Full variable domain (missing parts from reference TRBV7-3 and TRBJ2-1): GAGVSQTPSNKVTEKGKYVELRCDPISGHTALYWYRQSLGQGPEFLIYFQGTGAADDSGLPNDRFFAVRPEGSVSTLKIQRTERGDSAVYLCASSSRQDNEQFFGPGTRLTVL.

Here the CDR3 DNA reads TGTGCCAGCAGCCCAACCAGGAACACAGATACGCAGTATTTT. This sequence encodes CASSPTRNTDTQYF. V gene TRBV7-2 combines with J gene TRBJ2-3; D remains unclear. Between the trimmed V and J ends, which lost 5 bases and 2 bases, there was a span of 11 bases. Germline CDR1 and CDR2: SGHTA and FQGNSA. This CDR3 contains 14 residues. Full variable domain (missing parts from reference TRBV7-2 and TRBJ2-3): GAGVSQSPSNKVTEKGKDVELRCDPISGHTALYWYRQSLGQGLEFLIYFQGNSAPDKSGLPSDRFSAERTGGSVSTLTIQRTQQEDSAVYLCASSPTRNTDTQYFGPGTRLTVL.

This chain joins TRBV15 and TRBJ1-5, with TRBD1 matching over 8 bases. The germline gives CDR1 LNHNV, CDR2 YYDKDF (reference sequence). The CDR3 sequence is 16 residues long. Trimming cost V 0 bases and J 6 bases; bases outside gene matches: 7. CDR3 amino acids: CATSRDPGQGGQPQHF. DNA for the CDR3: TGTGCCACCAGCAGAGATCCAGGACAGGGAGGTCAGCCCCAGCATTTT.

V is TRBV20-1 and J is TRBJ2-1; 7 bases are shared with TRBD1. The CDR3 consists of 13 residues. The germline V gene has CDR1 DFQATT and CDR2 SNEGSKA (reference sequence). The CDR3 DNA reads TGCAGCGCGAAGGGCAGGGGGACGAATGAGCAGTTCTTC. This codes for CSAKGRGTNEQFF.

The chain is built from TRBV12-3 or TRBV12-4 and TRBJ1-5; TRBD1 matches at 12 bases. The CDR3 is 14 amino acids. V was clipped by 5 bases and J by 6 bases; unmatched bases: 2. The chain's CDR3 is CASSPGQGAQPQHF. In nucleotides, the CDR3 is TGTGCCAGCAGTCCGGGACAGGGGGCTCAGCCCCAGCATTTT.

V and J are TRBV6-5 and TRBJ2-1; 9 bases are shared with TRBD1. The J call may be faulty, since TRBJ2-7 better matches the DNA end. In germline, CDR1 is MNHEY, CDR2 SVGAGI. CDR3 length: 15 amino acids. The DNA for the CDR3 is TGTGCCAGCAGTTACCCCGGACAGGGGCTCTCTGAGCAGTACTTC. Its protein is CASSYPGQGLSEQYF.

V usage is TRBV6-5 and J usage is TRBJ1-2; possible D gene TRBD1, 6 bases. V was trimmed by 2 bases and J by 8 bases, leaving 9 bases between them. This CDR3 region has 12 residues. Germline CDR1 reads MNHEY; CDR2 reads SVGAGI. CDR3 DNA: TGTGCCAGCAGTTACCAAGGGGGGGGCTACACCTTC. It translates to CASSYQGGGYTF.

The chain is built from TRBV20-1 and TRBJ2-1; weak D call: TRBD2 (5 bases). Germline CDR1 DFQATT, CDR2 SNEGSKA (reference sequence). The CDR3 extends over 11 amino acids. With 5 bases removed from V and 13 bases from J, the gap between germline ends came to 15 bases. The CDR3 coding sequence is TGCAGTGCTCCCGGGAAGGGCCCTCAGTTCTTC. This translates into CSAPGKGPQFF.

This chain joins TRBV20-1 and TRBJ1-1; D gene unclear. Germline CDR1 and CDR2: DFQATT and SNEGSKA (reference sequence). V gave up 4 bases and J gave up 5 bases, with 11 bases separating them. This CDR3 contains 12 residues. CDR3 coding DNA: TGCAGTGCTAAAAAGGGAGGGACTGAAGCTTTCTTT. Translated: CSAKKGGTEAFF.

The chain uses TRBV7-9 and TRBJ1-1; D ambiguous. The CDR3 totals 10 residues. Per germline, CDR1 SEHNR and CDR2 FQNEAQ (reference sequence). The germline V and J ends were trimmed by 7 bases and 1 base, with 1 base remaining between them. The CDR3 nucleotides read TGTGCCAGCAAGAACACTGAAGCTTTCTTT. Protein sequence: CASKNTEAFF.

The CDR3 reads CASSYYGPDTQYF. The DNA for the CDR3 is TGTGCCAGCAGTTACTATGGGCCAGATACGCAGTATTTT. The chain has TRBV6-2 or TRBV6-3 and TRBJ2-3; no clear D gene. The length of the CDR3 is 13 residues. CDR1 MNHEY and CDR2 SVGEGT come from the germline V gene. V was shortened by 1 base and J by 4 bases, with 6 bases between the two germline ends.

The CDR3 sequence: CASSVNGEPTEAFF. Here the CDR3 DNA reads TGTGCCAGCAGTGTCAATGGGGAACCCACTGAAGCTTTCTTT. This rearrangement joins TRBV25-1 to TRBJ1-1, with no clear D. V was cut by 4 bases and J by 4 bases, with 13 bases left in between. CDR1 and CDR2 from the germline V gene are MGHDK and SYGVNS. The length of the CDR3 is 14 residues.

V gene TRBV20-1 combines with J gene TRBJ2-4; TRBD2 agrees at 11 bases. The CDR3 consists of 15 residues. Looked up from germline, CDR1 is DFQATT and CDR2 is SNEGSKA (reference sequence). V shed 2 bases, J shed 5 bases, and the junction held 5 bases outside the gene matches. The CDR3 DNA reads TGCAGTGCTAGACAAGGACTAGCGGGTCAAAACATTCAGTACTTC. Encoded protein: CSARQGLAGQNIQYF.

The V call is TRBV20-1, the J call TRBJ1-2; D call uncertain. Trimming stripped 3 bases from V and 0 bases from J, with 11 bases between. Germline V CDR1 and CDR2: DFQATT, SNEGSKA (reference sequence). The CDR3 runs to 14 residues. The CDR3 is CSARITDSNYGYTF. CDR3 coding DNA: TGCAGTGCTAGGATAACGGATTCTAACTATGGCTACACCTTC.

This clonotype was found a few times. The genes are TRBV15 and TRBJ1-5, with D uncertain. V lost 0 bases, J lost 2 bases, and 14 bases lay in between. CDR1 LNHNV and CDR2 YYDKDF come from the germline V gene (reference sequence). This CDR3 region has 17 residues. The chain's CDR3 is CATSRDLIRMGNQPQHF. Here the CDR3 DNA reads TGTGCCACCAGCAGAGATTTAATCCGGATGGGCAATCAGCCCCAGCATTTT. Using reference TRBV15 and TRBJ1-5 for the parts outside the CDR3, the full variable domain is DAMVIQNPRYQVTQFGKPVTLSCSQTLNHNVMYWYQQKSSQAPKLLFHYYDKDFNNEADTPDNFQSRRPNTSFCFLDIRSPGLGDTAMYLCATSRDLIRMGNQPQHFGDGTRLSIL.

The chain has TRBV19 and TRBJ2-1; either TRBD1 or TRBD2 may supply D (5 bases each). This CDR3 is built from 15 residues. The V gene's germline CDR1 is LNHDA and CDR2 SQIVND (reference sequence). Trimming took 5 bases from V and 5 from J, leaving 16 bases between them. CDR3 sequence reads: CASSPGRRTNNEQFF. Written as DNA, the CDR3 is TGTGCCAGTAGTCCGGGGCGGAGAACGAACAATGAGCAGTTCTTC. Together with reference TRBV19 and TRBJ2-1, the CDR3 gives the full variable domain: DGGITQSPKYLFRKEGQNVTLSCEQNLNHDAMYWYRQDPGQGLRLIYYSQIVNDFQKGDIAEGYSVSREKKESFPLTVTSAQKNPTAFYLCASSPGRRTNNEQFFGPGTRLTVL.

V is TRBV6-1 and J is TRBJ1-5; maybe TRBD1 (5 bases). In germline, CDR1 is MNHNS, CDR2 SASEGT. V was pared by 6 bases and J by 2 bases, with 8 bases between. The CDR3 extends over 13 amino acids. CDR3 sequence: CASRGTGNQPQHF. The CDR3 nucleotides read TGTGCCAGCAGAGGGACTGGCAATCAGCCCCAGCATTTT.

The CDR3 loop is CSARPPMGGYMGNQPQHF. The CDR3 DNA follows: TGCAGTGCTAGGCCTCCCATGGGGGGCTATATGGGCAATCAGCCCCAGCATTTT. The rearrangement links TRBV20-1 to TRBJ1-5, with a possible D match to TRBD1 (6 bases). The V end lost 3 bases, the J end lost 2 bases, and 23 bases lay between the germline ends. Germline CDR1 is DFQATT and CDR2 is SNEGSKA (reference sequence). This CDR3 spans 18 amino acids.

CDR3 residues: CASSYLGLSFYEQYF. The CDR3 DNA is TGTGCCAGCAGTTACTTGGGACTATCCTTCTACGAGCAGTACTTC. The V gene is TRBV6-2 or TRBV6-3, the J gene TRBJ2-7, with 7 positions matching TRBD2. This CDR3 has 15 amino acids. V shed 1 base, J shed 3 bases, and the junction held 6 bases outside the gene matches. Germline CDR1 is MNHEY and CDR2 is SVGEGT.

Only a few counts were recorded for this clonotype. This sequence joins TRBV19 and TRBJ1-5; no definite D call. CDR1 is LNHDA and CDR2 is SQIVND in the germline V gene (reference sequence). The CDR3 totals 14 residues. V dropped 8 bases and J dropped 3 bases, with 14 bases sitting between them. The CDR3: CASYPGYANQPQHF. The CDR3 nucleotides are TGTGCCAGTTATCCGGGGTACGCCAATCAGCCCCAGCATTTT.

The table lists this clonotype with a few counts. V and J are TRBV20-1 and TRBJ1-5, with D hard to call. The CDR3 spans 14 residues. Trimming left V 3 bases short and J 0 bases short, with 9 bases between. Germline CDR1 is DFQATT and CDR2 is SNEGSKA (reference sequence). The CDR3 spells CSASSGNSNQPQHF. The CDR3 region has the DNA TGCAGTGCTAGCTCTGGGAATAGCAATCAGCCCCAGCATTTT.

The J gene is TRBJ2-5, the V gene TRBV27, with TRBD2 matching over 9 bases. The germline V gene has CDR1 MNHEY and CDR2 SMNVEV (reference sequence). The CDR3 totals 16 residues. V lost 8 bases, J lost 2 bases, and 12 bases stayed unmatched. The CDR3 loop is CASGSPVAGVQETQYF. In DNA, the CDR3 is TGTGCCAGCGGGTCTCCTGTAGCGGGAGTTCAAGAGACCCAGTACTTC.

In nucleotides, the CDR3 is TGCAGTGCTAGAGTTCCGACTAGCTCCTACGAGCAGTACTTC. Its protein product is CSARVPTSSYEQYF. The gene calls are TRBV20-1 and TRBJ2-7; a weak D match, TRBD2 (6 bases). Germline CDR1 is DFQATT and CDR2 is SNEGSKA (reference sequence). V was trimmed by 1 base and J by 0 bases, leaving 10 bases between them. The length of the CDR3 is 14 residues.